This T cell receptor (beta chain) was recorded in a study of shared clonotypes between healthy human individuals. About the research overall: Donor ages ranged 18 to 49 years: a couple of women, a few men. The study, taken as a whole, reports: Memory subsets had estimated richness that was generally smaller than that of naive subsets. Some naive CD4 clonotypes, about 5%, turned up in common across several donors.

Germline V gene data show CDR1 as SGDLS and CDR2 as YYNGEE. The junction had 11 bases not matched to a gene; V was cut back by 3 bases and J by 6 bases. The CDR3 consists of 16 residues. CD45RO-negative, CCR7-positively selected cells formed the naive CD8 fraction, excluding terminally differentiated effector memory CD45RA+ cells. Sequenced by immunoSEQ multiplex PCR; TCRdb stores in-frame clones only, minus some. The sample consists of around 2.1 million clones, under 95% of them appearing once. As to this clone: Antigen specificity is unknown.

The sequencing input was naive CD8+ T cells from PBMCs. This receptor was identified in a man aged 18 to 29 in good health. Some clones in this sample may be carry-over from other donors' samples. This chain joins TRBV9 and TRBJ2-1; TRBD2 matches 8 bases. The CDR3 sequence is CASSGNLAGTSNEQFF. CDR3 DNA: TGTGCCAGCAGCGGAAATCTTGCCGGGACTAGCAATGAGCAGTTCTTC.